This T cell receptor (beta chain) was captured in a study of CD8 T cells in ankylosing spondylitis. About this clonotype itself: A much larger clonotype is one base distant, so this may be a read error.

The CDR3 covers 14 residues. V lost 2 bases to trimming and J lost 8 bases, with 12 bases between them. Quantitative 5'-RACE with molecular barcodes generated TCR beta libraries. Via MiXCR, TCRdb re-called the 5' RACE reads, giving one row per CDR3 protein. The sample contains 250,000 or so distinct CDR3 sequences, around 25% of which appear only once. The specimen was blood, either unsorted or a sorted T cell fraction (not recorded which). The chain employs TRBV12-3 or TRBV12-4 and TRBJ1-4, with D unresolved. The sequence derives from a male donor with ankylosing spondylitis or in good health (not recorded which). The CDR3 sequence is CASSLSGRTEKLFF. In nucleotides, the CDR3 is TGTGCCAGCAGTTTAAGTGGTAGGACGGAAAAACTGTTTTTT.